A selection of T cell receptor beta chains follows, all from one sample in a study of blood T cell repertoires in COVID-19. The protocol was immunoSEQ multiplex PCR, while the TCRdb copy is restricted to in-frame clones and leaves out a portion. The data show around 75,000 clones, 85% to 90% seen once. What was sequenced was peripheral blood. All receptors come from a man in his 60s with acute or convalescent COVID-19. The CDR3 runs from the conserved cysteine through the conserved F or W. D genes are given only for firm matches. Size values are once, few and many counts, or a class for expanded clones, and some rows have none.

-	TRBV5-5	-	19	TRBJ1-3	TGTGCCAGCAGCTTGGTCGCCGACAGCCGACTCGGTTCTGGAAACACCATATATTTT	CASSLVADSRLGSGNTIYF
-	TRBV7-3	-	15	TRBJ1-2	TGTGCCAGCAGCTTGGGCCCCGGTTCATCGGATGGCTACACCTTC	CASSLGPGSSDGYTF
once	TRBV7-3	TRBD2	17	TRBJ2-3	TGTGCCAGCAGCGGAACTAGCGGGGGGGCCGGCACAGATACGCAGTATTTT	CASSGTSGGAGTDTQYF
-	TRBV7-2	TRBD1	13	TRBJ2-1	TGTGCCAGCAGCTTAGCCACAGGGGCCGAGCAGTTCTTC	CASSLATGAEQFF
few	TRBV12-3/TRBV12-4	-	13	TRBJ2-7	TGTGCCAGCAGTTTAGTCTCAGCCTACGAGCAGTACTTC	CASSLVSAYEQYF
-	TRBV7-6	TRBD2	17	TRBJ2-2	TGTGCCAGCAGCTTAGTACAGCGGGAGGCGAGGGGCGGGGAGCTGTTTTTT	CASSLVQREARGGELFF
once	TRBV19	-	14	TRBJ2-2	TGTGCCAGTAGTATAGACACTTCAACCGGGGAGCTGTTTTTT	CASSIDTSTGELFF
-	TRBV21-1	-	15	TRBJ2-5	TGTGCCAGCAGCAAAGGGACAGGGGTGGCGGAGACCCAGTACTTC	CASSKGTGVAETQYF
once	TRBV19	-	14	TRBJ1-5	TGTGCCAGTAAGAGGAATTGGGGCAATCAGCCCCAGCATTTT	CASKRNWGNQPQHF
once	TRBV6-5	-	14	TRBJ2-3	TGTGCCAGCAGTTCATTCCCCGGCGACTGGTTGCAGTATTTT	CASSSFPGDWLQYF
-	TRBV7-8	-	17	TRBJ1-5	TGTGCCAGCAGCTTAGTCCCCACAGGGTTGAGCAATCAGCCCCAGCATTTT	CASSLVPTGLSNQPQHF
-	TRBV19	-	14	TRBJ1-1	TGTGCCAGTAGTATAGCCCGGGGGGACACTGAAGCTTTCTTT	CASSIARGDTEAFF
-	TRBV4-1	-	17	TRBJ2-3	TGCGCCAGCAGCGGCCGAAACACCCCAGGAAGCACAGATACGCAGTATTTT	CASSGRNTPGSTDTQYF
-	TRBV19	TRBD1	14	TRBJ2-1	TGTGCCAGTAGTATCGGACAGGGGGACAATGAGCAGTTCTTC	CASSIGQGDNEQFF
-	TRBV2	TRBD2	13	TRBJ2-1	TGTGCCAGCATGGTGCGGGGGTCGGCTGAGCAGTTCTTC	CASMVRGSAEQFF
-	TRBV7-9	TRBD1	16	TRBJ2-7	TGTGCCAGCAGCTTCGGGGCGACAGGGGAGTTTCACGAGCAGTACTTC	CASSFGATGEFHEQYF
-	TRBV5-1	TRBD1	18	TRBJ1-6	TGCGCCAGCAGCGACCGACAGGGTCAAGTTCTAGGCGGTTCACCCCTCCACTTT	CASSDRQGQVLGGSPLHF
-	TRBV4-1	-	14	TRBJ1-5	TGCGCCAGCAGCCAAGGACTGAGTAATCAGCCCCAGCATTTT	CASSQGLSNQPQHF
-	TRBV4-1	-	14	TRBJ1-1	TGCGCCAGCAGCCAAGGAACGACTAACACTGAAGCTTTCTTT	CASSQGTTNTEAFF
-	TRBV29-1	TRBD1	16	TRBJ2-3	TGCAGCGTTGAAGATCGGGACAGGGGGCCCACAGATACGCAGTATTTT	CSVEDRDRGPTDTQYF
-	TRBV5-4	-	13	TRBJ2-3	TGTGCCAGCAGCTTAACAGGGATAAATACGCAGTATTTT	CASSLTGINTQYF
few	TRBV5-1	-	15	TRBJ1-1	TGCGCCAGCAGCTTGGGAGATGGGGCGGACACTGAAGCTTTCTTT	CASSLGDGADTEAFF
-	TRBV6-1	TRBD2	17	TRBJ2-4	TGTGCCAGCAGTGAAAATCTAGCGGGGGTATTGCGGAACATTCAGTACTTC	CASSENLAGVLRNIQYF
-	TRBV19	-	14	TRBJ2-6	TGTGCCAGCCTTGACATCTCTGGGGCCAACGTCCTGACTTTC	CASLDISGANVLTF
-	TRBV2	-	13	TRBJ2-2	TGTGCCAGCAGTGGACAGAACACCGGGGAGCTGTTTTTT	CASSGQNTGELFF
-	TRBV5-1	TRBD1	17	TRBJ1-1	TGCGCCAGCAGAAATCTCAGGGGGCGCGATACGAACACTGAAGCTTTCTTT	CASRNLRGRDTNTEAFF
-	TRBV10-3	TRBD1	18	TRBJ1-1	TGTGCCATCAGTGAGTTAATACAGGGGCAGGCGGAAGACACTGAAGCTTTCTTT	CAISELIQGQAEDTEAFF
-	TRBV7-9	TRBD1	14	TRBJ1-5	TGTGCCAGCAGTCCCACAGGGGGAAATCAGCCCCAGCATTTT	CASSPTGGNQPQHF
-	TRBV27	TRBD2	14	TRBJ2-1	TGTGCCAGCAGGTTAGCGGGAGTTAGGAATGAGCAGTTCTTC	CASRLAGVRNEQFF
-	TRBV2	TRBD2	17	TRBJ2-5	TGTGCCAGCAGGGCCCGGACTAGCGGGAGGGCCGGAGAGACCCAGTACTTC	CASRARTSGRAGETQYF
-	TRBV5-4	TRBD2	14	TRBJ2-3	TGTGCCAGCAGCTTGCGGCGGGAGGAGGATACGCAGTATTTT	CASSLRREEDTQYF
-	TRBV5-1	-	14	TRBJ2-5	TGCGCCAGCAGCTTGGCCCTAGCTTCGGAGACCCAGTACTTC	CASSLALASETQYF
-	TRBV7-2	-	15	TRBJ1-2	TGTGCCAGCAGCTTAGACAGGGCAAGCAACTATGGCTACACCTTC	CASSLDRASNYGYTF